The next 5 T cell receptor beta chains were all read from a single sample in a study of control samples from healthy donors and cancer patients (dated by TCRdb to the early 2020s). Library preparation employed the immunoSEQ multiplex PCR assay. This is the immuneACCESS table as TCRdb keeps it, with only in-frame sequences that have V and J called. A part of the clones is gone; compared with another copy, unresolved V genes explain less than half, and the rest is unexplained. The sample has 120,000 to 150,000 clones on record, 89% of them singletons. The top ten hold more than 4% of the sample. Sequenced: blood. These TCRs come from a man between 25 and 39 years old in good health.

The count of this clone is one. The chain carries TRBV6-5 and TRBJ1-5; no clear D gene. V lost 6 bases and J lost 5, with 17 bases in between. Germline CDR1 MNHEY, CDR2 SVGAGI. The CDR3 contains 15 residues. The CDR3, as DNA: TGTGCCAGCAGCAGGACGACCCTTGGCGATCAGCCCCAGCATTTT. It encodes CASSRTTLGDQPQHF.

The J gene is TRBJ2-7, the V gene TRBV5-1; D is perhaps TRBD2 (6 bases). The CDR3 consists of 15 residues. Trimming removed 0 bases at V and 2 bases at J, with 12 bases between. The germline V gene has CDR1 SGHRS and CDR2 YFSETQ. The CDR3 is CASSLGLVRAYEQYF. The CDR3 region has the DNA TGCGCCAGCAGCTTGGGACTAGTCCGGGCCTACGAGCAGTACTTC.

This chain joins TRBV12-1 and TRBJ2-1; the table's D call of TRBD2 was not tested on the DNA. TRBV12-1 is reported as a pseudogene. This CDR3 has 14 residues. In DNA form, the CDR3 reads TGTGCCAGCTGGGGGGGGAGTGCGAAAAATGAGCAGTTCTTC. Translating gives CASWGGSAKNEQFF.

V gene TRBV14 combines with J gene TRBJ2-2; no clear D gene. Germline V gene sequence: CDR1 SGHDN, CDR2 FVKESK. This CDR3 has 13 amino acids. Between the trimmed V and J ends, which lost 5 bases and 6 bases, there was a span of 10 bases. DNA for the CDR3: TGTGCCAGCAGCTGGCTGGGTGCCGGGGAGCTGTTTTTT. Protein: CASSWLGAGELFF.

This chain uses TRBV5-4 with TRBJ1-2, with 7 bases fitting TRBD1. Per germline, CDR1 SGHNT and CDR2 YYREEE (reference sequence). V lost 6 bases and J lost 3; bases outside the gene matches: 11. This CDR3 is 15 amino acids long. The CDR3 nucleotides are TGTGCCAGCACCCTGGGGCTCCAGGGGGACTATGGCTACACCTTC. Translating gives CASTLGLQGDYGYTF.